This TCR beta chain was documented in a study of graft-versus-host responses after intestinal transplantation. General study points: Circulating GvH clones peaking coincided with falling HvG clones soon after transplant.

Method: immunoSEQ multiplex PCR; TCRdb's copy keeps in-frame clones and lacks some. The table records some 8,000 clones, 85% to 95% of them present only once. A remark on this clone: What it binds is unknown.

The V and J ends lost 1 base and 4 bases, in that order; junction bases with no gene match: 5. The CDR3 loop spans 15 amino acids. From germline, CDR1 is LGHNA and CDR2 YNFKEQ. V and J are TRBV4-2 and TRBJ2-3; 7 nucleotides line up with TRBD1. The sequence was obtained from a human patient who received an intestinal transplant, so some T cells may come from the graft donor. Specimen: PBMCs, collected approximately 30 days after intestinal transplant. The CDR3 sequence: CASSQVGQVSDTQYF. CDR3 nucleotide sequence: TGTGCCAGCAGCCAAGTTGGACAGGTTTCAGATACGCAGTATTTT.